This TCR beta chain was captured by sequencing in a study of blood T cell repertoires in COVID-19. Overall study: COVID-19 samples, acute and convalescent, were from the United States, Italy and Spain. PBMCs, B-cell-depleted T cells, or T cells provided the cDNA or gDNA that made up the material.

The V end was cut by 0 bases, the J end by 2 bases, with 5 bases between. Germline loops: CDR1 SGHTA, CDR2 FQGNSA. The CDR3 spans 15 residues. Per the authors' pipeline: Reference gene primer amplification yielded estimated nucleated cell counts. The table came from immunoSEQ multiplex PCR; TCRdb's copy has only in-frame clones and leaves some out. Clonal size and the V and J genes are those of that table, whereas D and trimming came from the DNA. The sample gives 100,000 to 150,000 clones, 80% to 95% of which show up once; just over 2% is in the top ten. Seattle-derived patients entered the study during active infection and were followed longitudinally.

The V and J genes are TRBV7-2 and TRBJ2-6, with D uncertain. The TCR sequence derives from a man between 50 and 59 years old with COVID-19, enrolled during active disease. Sequencing was done on a sample of peripheral blood. CDR3 region: CASSLASAGANVLTF. The CDR3 nucleotides read TGTGCCAGCAGCTTAGCTTCCGCTGGGGCCAACGTCCTGACTTTC.